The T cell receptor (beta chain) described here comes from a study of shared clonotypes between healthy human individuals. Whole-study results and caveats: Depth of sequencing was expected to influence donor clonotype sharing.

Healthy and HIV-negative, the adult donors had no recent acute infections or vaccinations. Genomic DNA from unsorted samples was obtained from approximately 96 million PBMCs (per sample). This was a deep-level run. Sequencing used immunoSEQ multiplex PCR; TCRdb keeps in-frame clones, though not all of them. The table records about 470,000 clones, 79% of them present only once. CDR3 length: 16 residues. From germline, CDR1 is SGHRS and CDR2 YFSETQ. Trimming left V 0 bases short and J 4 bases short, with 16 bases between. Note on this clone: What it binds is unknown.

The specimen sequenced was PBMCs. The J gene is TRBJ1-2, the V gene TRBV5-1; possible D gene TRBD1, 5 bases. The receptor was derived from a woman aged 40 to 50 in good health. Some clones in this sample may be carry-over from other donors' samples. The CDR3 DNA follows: TGCGCCAGCAGCTTGGGGGCGGAAGGGGCCTTCTATGGCTACACCTTC. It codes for CASSLGAEGAFYGYTF.